A selection of T cell receptor beta chains follows, all from one sample in a study of T cells in tuberculosis. Repertoires were generated with immunoSEQ multiplex PCR, while TCRdb's copy carries only in-frame clones and drops some. The data contain 88,000 or so clones, approximately 90% of them singletons. Input material: CD1b-GMM tetramer-negative cells sorted from PBMCs. These receptors were collected from an adult woman with latent tuberculosis. The CDR3 runs from the conserved cysteine through the conserved F or W. The D gene is left open where the match is weak. Only some rows state a clone size, as once, few, many or a class for expanded clones.

j_gene | d_gene | v_gene | abundance | CDR3nt | CDR3aa
TRBJ1-2 | NA | TRBV6-1 | NA | TGTGCCAGCAGTGCACAGGGTACAGTGTCCTATGGCTACACCTTC | CASSAQGTVSYGYTF
TRBJ1-2 | NA | TRBV7-9 | NA | TGTGCCAGCAGCCCGAGTACTTATTATGGCTACACCTTC | CASSPSTYYGYTF
TRBJ1-1 | NA | TRBV28 | NA | TGTGCCAGCAGGGAGGGATGGAACACTGAAGCTTTCTTT | CASREGWNTEAFF
TRBJ1-5 | TRBD1 | TRBV28 | NA | TGTGCCAGCAGTTTAGGACAGGGGGTAAATCAGCCCCAGCATTTT | CASSLGQGVNQPQHF
TRBJ1-3 | NA | TRBV6-1 | few | TGTGCCAGCACTACAGACAGACTCTCTGGAAACACCATATATTTT | CASTTDRLSGNTIYF
TRBJ2-3 | TRBD2 | TRBV19 | NA | TGTGCCAGTAGTATAGCCAGCGGGGGGGCTTCAGATACGCAGTATTTT | CASSIASGGASDTQYF
TRBJ2-1 | TRBD2 | TRBV5-1 | NA | TGCGCCAGCAGCTCCGCCGGGACTAGCCACAATGAGCAGTTCTTC | CASSSAGTSHNEQFF
TRBJ1-6 | NA | TRBV6-5 | NA | TGTGCCACCCAACGGGAGAGCTCCTATAATTCACCCCTCCACTTT | CATQRESSYNSPLHF
TRBJ2-7 | NA | TRBV30 | NA | TGTGCCTGGAGTGTCGGCAGCGCAATCCCCTACGAGCAGTACTTC | CAWSVGSAIPYEQYF
TRBJ2-7 | TRBD2 | TRBV7-2 | NA | TGTGCCACCAGGGTGGGGGGGTCGTACGAGCAGTACTTC | CATRVGGSYEQYF
TRBJ2-3 | NA | TRBV2 | NA | TGTGCCAGCAGTGAAAGCGGCATTGTCCTCACAGATACGCAGTATTTT | CASSESGIVLTDTQYF
TRBJ2-1 | NA | TRBV5-4 | NA | TGTGCCAGCAGCTCCCCTCGGGGTGAGCAGTTCTTC | CASSSPRGEQFF
TRBJ2-7 | NA | TRBV29-1 | NA | TGCAGCGTTGAGACGGACAGGGAGGGAGAGCAGTACTTC | CSVETDREGEQYF
TRBJ2-3 | TRBD2 | TRBV5-6 | NA | TGTGCCAGCAGCCTACTAGCGGGGGGGAAACTCCCAGATACGCAGTATTTT | CASSLLAGGKLPDTQYF
TRBJ1-6 | NA | TRBV4-1 | NA | TGCGCCAGCAGCCAAGAAGAGGGGGTTTATAATTCACCCCTCCACTTT | CASSQEEGVYNSPLHF
TRBJ2-1 | NA | TRBV6-1 | NA | TGTGCCAGCAGTGAACTCAGGGATAATGAGCAGTTCTTC | CASSELRDNEQFF
TRBJ2-5 | NA | TRBV6-5 | NA | TGTGCCAGCAGTGAATGGGCCAACCAAGAGACCCAGTACTTC | CASSEWANQETQYF
TRBJ1-2 | TRBD1 | TRBV5-1 | NA | TGCGCCAGCAGCCAAACAGGGGCCAGGGGTGGCTACACCTTC | CASSQTGARGGYTF
TRBJ1-4 | TRBD1 | TRBV7-8 | NA | TGTGCCAGCAGCCCGGGACAGATTAATGAAAAACTGTTTTTT | CASSPGQINEKLFF
TRBJ1-6 | NA | TRBV5-4 | NA | TGTGCCAGCAGATTGGGGTCTCGGACATCAAATTCACCCCTCCACTTT | CASRLGSRTSNSPLHF
TRBJ2-3 | TRBD2 | TRBV5-1 | NA | TGCGCCAGCGGCGAAGCAGCGGGGACGGATACGCAGTATTTT | CASGEAAGTDTQYF
TRBJ2-3 | TRBD2 | TRBV19 | NA | TGTGCCAGTAGTCCAACGGGTAGCGGGGGCCCCCCGTATTTT | CASSPTGSGGPPYF
TRBJ1-1 | NA | TRBV11-2 | once | TGTGCCAGCAGCTTAGGGGCAAACACTGAAGCTTTCTTT | CASSLGANTEAFF
TRBJ1-1 | TRBD1 | TRBV5-1 | NA | TGCGCCAGCACGACAGAGGGGGCCATGAACACTGAAGCTTTCTTT | CASTTEGAMNTEAFF
TRBJ1-3 | NA | TRBV5-6 | NA | TGTGCCAGCAGCTCACAGGCAAACTCTGGAAACACCATATATTTT | CASSSQANSGNTIYF
TRBJ1-3 | TRBD1 | TRBV7-8 | NA | TGTGCCAGCAGTACTTACAGGGGCTCAGGCGGAAACACCATATATTTT | CASSTYRGSGGNTIYF
TRBJ1-1 | TRBD1 | TRBV13 | NA | TGTGCCAGCAGCTTCGGGACAGGGGGGACTGAAGCTTTCTTT | CASSFGTGGTEAFF
TRBJ1-5 | NA | TRBV19 | NA | TGTGCCAGTAGTATTCCAGACATGGGCAATCAGCCCCAGCATTTT | CASSIPDMGNQPQHF
TRBJ1-1 | NA | TRBV10-3 | few | TGTGCCATCTCCGACGCCGGGACTGAAGCTTTCTTT | CAISDAGTEAFF
TRBJ1-5 | TRBD1 | TRBV2 | NA | TGTGCCAGCAGACCCGACAGGGGACACAATCAGCCCCAGCATTTT | CASRPDRGHNQPQHF
TRBJ1-2 | TRBD1 | TRBV2 | NA | TGTGCCAGCAGTGAATGGACAGGATATGGCTACACCTTC | CASSEWTGYGYTF
TRBJ2-7 | TRBD2 | TRBV7-9 | once | TGTGCCAGCAGCTTAGTTGGTGCCGCTAGCGGGGGGGATTCCTACGAGCAGTACTTC | CASSLVGAASGGDSYEQYF
TRBJ1-6 | NA | TRBV19 | NA | TGTGCCAGTAGTATAGTAGGAACGGGGACTCTTCGGTCACCCCTCCACTTT | CASSIVGTGTLRSPLHF
TRBJ1-1 | NA | TRBV30 | NA | TGTGCCTGGAGTGTAACGGGGAGGGAAGCTTTCTTT | CAWSVTGREAFF
TRBJ1-2 | NA | TRBV7-2 | once | TGTGCCAGCAGCCCACCGGACATGGCGACCTATGGCTACACCTTC | CASSPPDMATYGYTF
TRBJ2-1 | TRBD2 | TRBV29-1 | few | TGCAGCGTTCAGCGGACTAGCGGGGACGATGAGCAGTTCTTC | CSVQRTSGDDEQFF
TRBJ1-1 | NA | TRBV30 | NA | TGTGCCTGGAGCCCGTTAACTGAAGCTTTCTTT | CAWSPLTEAFF
TRBJ2-2 | NA | TRBV2 | NA | TGTGCCAGCAGTGAAGGACAGGAGAACACCGGGGAGCTGTTTTTT | CASSEGQENTGELFF
TRBJ2-6 | NA | TRBV29-1 | NA | TGCAGCGTCGAAGAAGGGAGCTCTGGGGCCAACGTCCTGACTTTC | CSVEEGSSGANVLTF
TRBJ2-5 | NA | TRBV21-1 | NA | TGTGCCAGCAGCAAAGCCCGGAGGGAGGAGACCCAGTACTTC | CASSKARREETQYF
TRBJ1-6 | NA | TRBV11-2 | once | TGTGCCAGCAGCTTCCGACAGTCATCACCCCTCCACTTT | CASSFRQSSPLHF
TRBJ1-1 | NA | TRBV7-9 | NA | TGTGCCAGCAGCTTGGCCACAACTGAAGCTTTCTTT | CASSLATTEAFF
TRBJ2-3 | TRBD1 | TRBV10-3 | NA | TGTGCCATCAGCTCCCAGGGGGCAGGGGATACGCAGTATTTT | CAISSQGAGDTQYF
TRBJ2-7 | TRBD1 | TRBV7-9 | NA | TGTGCCAGCACCCACTACCCCACCCCGAGGGGGCGTTCCGAGCAGTACTTC | CASTHYPTPRGRSEQYF
TRBJ1-4 | TRBD1 | TRBV6-1 | NA | TGTGCCAGCAGCACAGGGGGCGCGAATGAAAAACTGTTTTTT | CASSTGGANEKLFF
TRBJ2-3 | TRBD2 | TRBV30 | NA | TGTGCCTGGAGTCGGGGTTCGGCGGGGGGACGCACAGATACGCAGTATTTT | CAWSRGSAGGRTDTQYF
TRBJ1-1 | NA | TRBV5-1 | NA | TGCGCCAGCAGCTATCAGGGGAACACTGAAGCTTTCTTT | CASSYQGNTEAFF
TRBJ2-2 | NA | TRBV4-2 | once | TGTGCCAGCAGCCAAGATATCATTGGGGCGGGAAACACCGGGGAGCTGTTTTTT | CASSQDIIGAGNTGELFF
TRBJ1-1 | TRBD1 | TRBV6-5 | NA | TGTGCCAGCAGGGGACAGCCCATGAACACTGAAGCTTTCTTT | CASRGQPMNTEAFF
TRBJ1-5 | NA | TRBV2 | NA | TGTGCCAGCAGTCGATCAGAACAGGGCGGCTATAGCAATCAGCCCCAGCATTTT | CASSRSEQGGYSNQPQHF
TRBJ2-1 | NA | TRBV5-1 | NA | TGCGCCAGCAGCTTGGTAACTAGCTGGGATTACAATGAGCAGTTCTTC | CASSLVTSWDYNEQFF
TRBJ2-3 | NA | TRBV9 | once | TGTGCCAGCAGAAGAGGGGGGACAGATAACACAGATACGCAGTATTTT | CASRRGGTDNTDTQYF
TRBJ1-5 | NA | TRBV10-1 | NA | TGCGCCAGCAGTGGTACCACAGGCCATAGCAATCAGCCCCAGCATTTT | CASSGTTGHSNQPQHF
TRBJ1-2 | NA | TRBV4-3 | NA | TGCGCCAGCAGCCAAAGTCGATATCGGGGCTATGGCTACACCTTC | CASSQSRYRGYGYTF
TRBJ2-1 | TRBD2 | TRBV11-2 | NA | TGTGCCAGCAGCTGGACTAGCGGGGACGATCCTTACAATGAGCAGTTCTTC | CASSWTSGDDPYNEQFF
TRBJ1-4 | NA | TRBV19 | once | TGTGCCAGTAGGTACCAACAGGCAACTAATGAAAAACTGTTTTTT | CASRYQQATNEKLFF
TRBJ2-3 | TRBD2 | TRBV4-1 | once | TGCGCCAGCAGCCAAAGAATGGGGAGGGTAGCGGGGGTCACAGATACGCAGTATTTT | CASSQRMGRVAGVTDTQYF
TRBJ2-3 | NA | TRBV7-9 | NA | TGTGCCAGCGCTGCAGGCGGGATCCCAGATACGCAGTATTTT | CASAAGGIPDTQYF